This passage covers 28 T cell receptor beta chains from one sample sequenced in a study of PD-1 blockade in mismatch repair-deficient tumors. Here immunoSEQ multiplex PCR was the method, and the copy in TCRdb shows in-frame clones only, minus some. The table shows roughly 84,000 clones, with roughly 80% occurring only once. The specimen was peripheral blood, collected 12 weeks after starting pembrolizumab. Receptors were obtained from an adult with mismatch repair-deficient cancer.

This clone was counted a few times. The chain recombines TRBV28 with TRBJ2-7; the D gene is possibly TRBD2 (6 bases). The germline CDR1 and CDR2 sequences are MDHEN and SYDVKM. The CDR3 is 14 amino acids. Trimming took 2 bases from V and 0 from J, leaving 8 bases between them. Written as DNA, the CDR3 is TGTGCCAGCAGTTTAGCCGGGAGCTCCTACGAGCAGTACTTC. Its translation: CASSLAGSSYEQYF.

This chain joins TRBV28 and TRBJ2-7; 7 positions match TRBD2. The V segment lost 3 bases and the J segment 5 bases; nucleotides outside the gene matches: 1. CDR1 and CDR2 from the germline V gene are MDHEN and SYDVKM. This CDR3 contains 12 residues. The CDR3 nucleotides are TGTGCCAGCAGTTTGGGGGGGGACGAGCAGTACTTC. Its translation: CASSLGGDEQYF.

The gene calls are TRBV9 and TRBJ1-1, with 7 bases that match TRBD1. V shed 4 bases, J shed 6 bases, and the junction held 6 bases outside the gene matches. The CDR3 spans 13 residues. The germline V gene has CDR1 SGDLS and CDR2 YYNGEE. DNA for the CDR3: TGTGCCAGCAGCCCCAGGGGGGAGGCTGAAGCTTTCTTT. It encodes CASSPRGEAEAFF.

This chain joins TRBV7-8 and TRBJ1-1; D is unclear. Trimming took 5 bases from V and 0 from J, leaving 10 bases between them. This CDR3 spans 14 amino acids. Germline V CDR1 and CDR2: SGHVS, FQNEAQ. CDR3 DNA sequence: TGTGCCAGCAGCCCCAGAGGAGTGAACACTGAAGCTTTCTTT. Translation: CASSPRGVNTEAFF. The variable domain in full, completed from reference TRBV7-8 and TRBJ1-1, reads GAGVSQSPRYKVAKRGQDVALRCDPISGHVSLFWYQQALGQGPEFLTYFQNEAQLDKSGLPSDRFFAERPEGSVSTLKIQRTQQEDSAVYLCASSPRGVNTEAFFGQGTRLTVV.

V is TRBV9 and J is TRBJ1-5; weak D call: TRBD1 (6 bases). This CDR3 spans 15 amino acids. Trimming took off 3 bases at V and 6 bases at J, with 16 bases between the two ends. Looked up from germline, CDR1 is SGDLS and CDR2 is YYNGEE. The CDR3 region is CASSAAGEVGQPQHF. DNA for the CDR3: TGTGCCAGCAGCGCGGCAGGGGAAGTAGGTCAGCCCCAGCATTTT.

This clone is medium-sized (0.01 to 0.1%). The V call is TRBV11-2, the J call TRBJ2-7; D perhaps matches TRBD2 (5 bases). This CDR3 is built from 13 residues. V was pared by 1 base and J by 5 bases, with 9 bases between. Germline V gene sequence: CDR1 SGHAT, CDR2 FQNNGV. In DNA form, the CDR3 reads TGTGCCAGCAGCTTAGTTCCCGGGGACGAGCAGTACTTC. It yields the protein CASSLVPGDEQYF.

The chain uses TRBV7-3 and TRBJ2-1; 14 nucleotides agree with TRBD2. CDR1 is SGHTA and CDR2 is FQGTGA in the germline V gene. With 5 bases clipped from V and 10 bases from J, the junction kept 7 bases outside the gene matches. The CDR3 has 15 amino acids. CDR3 protein: CASSQGLAGDREQFF. CDR3 coding DNA: TGTGCCAGCAGCCAGGGACTAGCGGGAGATCGGGAGCAGTTCTTC.

The chain is built from TRBV21-1 and TRBJ2-4; TRBD2 is the table's D call, not checked against the DNA. TRBV21-1 represents a pseudogene. The CDR3 is made up of 15 amino acids. CDR3 protein: CASSKTVYLVSIQYF. The CDR3 coding sequence is TGTGCCAGCAGCAAAACCGTTTACCTGGTGAGCATTCAGTACTTC.

This sequence joins TRBV10-2 and TRBJ2-1; D is unclear. This CDR3 region has 13 residues. V gave up 4 bases and J gave up 4 bases, with 8 bases separating them. Germline V gives CDR1 WSHSY, CDR2 SAAADI. The CDR3 nucleotides are TGCGCCAGCAGTGGTCGACGATACAATGAGCAGTTCTTC. It encodes CASSGRRYNEQFF.

The CDR3 DNA reads TGTGCCAGCATGGGGAGACTAGCGGGACTGGGGGAGCAGTACTTC. The encoded protein is CASMGRLAGLGEQYF. The chain has TRBV2 and TRBJ2-7; 11 positions match TRBD2. Germline CDR1 and CDR2: SNHLY and FYNNEI. The CDR3 is 15 amino acids. J gave up 7 bases and V 7 bases, and 12 bases lay outside the gene matches.

The V call is TRBV7-9, the J call TRBJ1-2, with D unclear. This CDR3 has 13 residues. Germline V CDR1 and CDR2: SEHNR, FQNEAQ (reference sequence). The V end was cut by 5 bases, the J end by 5 bases, with 12 bases between. CDR3 loop: CASSPTGGYGYTF. The CDR3 nucleotides are TGTGCCAGCAGCCCGACGGGTGGATATGGCTACACCTTC.

This clone was picked up a small number of times. This chain links TRBV19 with TRBJ1-1; D gene ambiguous. The germline CDR1 and CDR2 sequences are LNHDA and SQIVND (reference sequence). With 4 bases removed from V and 0 bases from J, the gap between germline ends came to 15 bases. The CDR3 sequence is 16 residues long. The CDR3 loop is CASSSSDLGLNTEAFF. The CDR3 bases are TGTGCCAGTAGTAGCTCCGACTTGGGGTTGAACACTGAAGCTTTCTTT. The variable domain in full, completed from reference TRBV19 and TRBJ1-1, reads DGGITQSPKYLFRKEGQNVTLSCEQNLNHDAMYWYRQDPGQGLRLIYYSQIVNDFQKGDIAEGYSVSREKKESFPLTVTSAQKNPTAFYLCASSSSDLGLNTEAFFGQGTRLTVV.

The CDR3 nucleotides read TGTGCCTGGATGGCAGGCAGGGGCATTGAAAAACTGTTTTTT. It specifies CAWMAGRGIEKLFF. The J gene is TRBJ1-4, the V gene TRBV30, with TRBD1 as a possible D gene (6 bases). The CDR3 has 14 amino acids. V lost 4 bases to trimming and J lost 7 bases, with 16 bases between them. CDR1 is GTSNPN, CDR2 SVGIG, per germline (reference sequence).

This chain joins TRBV7-9 and TRBJ2-6; D gene uncertain. V lost 3 bases, J lost 2 bases, and 8 bases lay in between. Looked up from germline, CDR1 is SEHNR and CDR2 is FQNEAQ (reference sequence). The CDR3 loop spans 15 amino acids. The CDR3 DNA reads as TGTGCCAGCAGCTTGACGGCTGCTGGGGCCAACGTCCTGACTTTC. This translates into CASSLTAAGANVLTF.

The chain employs TRBV11-2 and TRBJ2-1; TRBD1 aligns across 8 bases. The V gene's germline CDR1 is SGHAT and CDR2 FQNNGV. CDR3 length: 14 residues. With 8 bases clipped from V and 3 bases from J, the junction kept 6 bases outside the gene matches. As DNA, the CDR3 is TGTGCCAGCTCAAGGACAGGGTACTACAATGAGCAGTTCTTC. It translates to CASSRTGYYNEQFF. Variable domain in full (rest from reference TRBV11-2 and TRBJ2-1): EAGVAQSPRYKIIEKRQSVAFWCNPISGHATLYWYQQILGQGPKLLIQFQNNGVVDDSQLPKDRFSAERLKGVDSTLKIQPAKLEDSAVYLCASSRTGYYNEQFFGPGTRLTVL.

The chain has TRBV5-4 and TRBJ2-3; D call uncertain. V was shortened by 3 bases and J by 0 bases, with 8 bases between the two germline ends. The germline gives CDR1 SGHNT, CDR2 YYREEE (reference sequence). The CDR3 runs 14 residues. The CDR3 loop is CASSSGRSTDTQYF. CDR3 nucleotides: TGTGCCAGCAGCTCGGGCAGGAGCACAGATACGCAGTATTTT. Full variable domain (outside the CDR3, taken from reference TRBV5-4 and TRBJ2-3): ETGVTQSPTHLIKTRGQQVTLRCSSQSGHNTVSWYQQALGQGPQFIFQYYREEENGRGNFPPRFSGLQFPNYSSELNVNALELDDSALYLCASSSGRSTDTQYFGPGTRLTVL.

V and J are TRBV5-6 and TRBJ2-1; 9 bases fit TRBD2. Germline CDR1 reads SGHDT; CDR2 reads YYEEEE. The CDR3 loop spans 15 amino acids. The trim removed 0 bases at V and 6 bases at J, leaving 4 bases unmatched. The CDR3 DNA reads as TGTGCCAGCAGCTTGGAGGTGCGGGAGGGCAATGAGCAGTTCTTC. Protein product: CASSLEVREGNEQFF.

This clone was seen only a few times. The chain combines TRBV10-3 with TRBJ1-2; possibly TRBD1 for D (6 bases). The germline gives CDR1 ENHRY, CDR2 SYGVKD. Trimming took 5 bases from V and 2 from J, leaving 9 bases between them. The CDR3 sequence is 13 residues long. CDR3 bases: TGTGCCATCAGTCAGGACAGAAACTATGGCTACACCTTC. This translates into CAISQDRNYGYTF.

The chain recombines TRBV6-5 with TRBJ1-1; TRBD1 agrees at 9 bases. This CDR3 has 15 amino acids. With 2 bases clipped from V and 2 bases from J, the junction kept 3 bases outside the gene matches. Germline CDR1 reads MNHEY; CDR2 reads SVGAGI. CDR3 protein: CASSYADRGNTEAFF. In nucleotides, the CDR3 is TGTGCCAGCAGTTACGCGGACAGGGGTAACACTGAAGCTTTCTTT.

The CDR3 loop reads CASSVAGGPVDTQYF. The CDR3 DNA reads TGTGCCAGCAGCGTAGCGGGAGGGCCGGTAGATACGCAGTATTTT. This chain uses TRBV9 with TRBJ2-3, with 8 bases fitting TRBD2. Looked up from germline, CDR1 is SGDLS and CDR2 is YYNGEE. This CDR3 comprises 15 residues. The junction had 5 bases not matched to a gene; V was cut back by 0 bases and J by 5 bases.

The CDR3 DNA reads as TGTGCCAGCAGCGTAAGACAGGTTTTCAATTCACCCCTCCACTTT. Encoded protein: CASSVRQVFNSPLHF. V is TRBV7-4 and J is TRBJ1-6; possible D gene TRBD1, 6 bases. CDR1 and CDR2 (germline): SGHVT, SQSDAQ. The CDR3 is made up of 15 amino acids. Trimming pared 5 bases from V and 7 bases from J, leaving 15 bases between.

V usage is TRBV5-5 and J usage is TRBJ1-5; perhaps TRBD1 as D (5 bases). From germline, CDR1 is SGHKS and CDR2 YYEKEE (reference sequence). This CDR3 is 13 amino acids long. The V gene lost 0 bases and the J gene lost 7 bases, with 8 bases spanning the gap. CDR3 protein: CASSLGGDQPQHF. As DNA, the CDR3 is TGTGCCAGCAGCTTGGGGGGGGACCAGCCCCAGCATTTT. Full variable domain (missing parts from reference TRBV5-5 and TRBJ1-5): DAGVTQSPTHLIKTRGQQVTLRCSPISGHKSVSWYQQVLGQGPQFIFQYYEKEERGRGNFPDRFSARQFPNYSSELNVNALLLGDSALYLCASSLGGDQPQHFGDGTRLSIL.

This clone was seen a single time. V is TRBV9 and J is TRBJ2-1; D possibly corresponds to TRBD2 (7 bases). The germline CDR1 and CDR2 sequences are SGDLS and YYNGEE. V shed 3 bases and J shed 2 bases, with 12 bases lying between them. The CDR3 runs to 15 residues. The DNA of the CDR3 is TGTGCCAGCAGCGGGGAGGGGGTTACCTACAATGAGCAGTTCTTC. It yields the protein CASSGEGVTYNEQFF.

As concerns this clone: One end of the junction does not line up with germline, which may come from a read error. The chain couples TRBV5-6 to TRBJ1-4; D is uncertain. The CDR3 is 13 amino acids. Germline V gene data show CDR1 as SGHDT and CDR2 as YYEEEE. CDR3 residues: CASSFTTQNEAIF. The DNA of the CDR3 is TGTGCCAGCAGTTTTACGACACAGAACGAAGCCATTTTT.

This clone occurred once. The genes are TRBV9 and TRBJ2-2; D uncertain. Trimming took 0 bases from V and 1 from J, leaving 7 bases between them. The CDR3 spans 15 residues. In germline, CDR1 is SGDLS, CDR2 YYNGEE. As DNA, the CDR3 is TGTGCCAGCAGCGTAGACCCCTGGAACACCGGGGAGCTGTTTTTT. This translates into CASSVDPWNTGELFF. Variable domain in full (rest from reference TRBV9 and TRBJ2-2): DSGVTQTPKHLITATGQRVTLRCSPRSGDLSVYWYQQSLDQGLQFLIQYYNGEERAKGNILERFSAQQFPDLHSELNLSSLELGDSALYFCASSVDPWNTGELFFGEGSRLTVL.

The chain has TRBV5-6 and TRBJ2-7; D uncertain. The germline V gene has CDR1 SGHDT and CDR2 YYEEEE. The V and J ends lost 4 bases and 3 bases respectively, with 11 bases between them. The CDR3 has 13 amino acids. The CDR3 region has the DNA TGTGCCAGCAGCGTGGACCTCGTCTACGAGCAGTACTTC. Encoded protein: CASSVDLVYEQYF.

V is TRBV7-2 and J is TRBJ2-7; tentatively, D is TRBD2 (6 bases). V was pared by 5 bases and J by 5 bases, with 19 bases between. Germline-derived CDR1 and CDR2 are SGHTA and FQGNSA. This CDR3 has 15 amino acids. DNA for the CDR3: TGTGCCAGCAGCCGGTTCGGGCGGGATAAGAACGAGCAGTACTTC. Amino acid sequence: CASSRFGRDKNEQYF.

CDR3 nucleotides: TGCGCCAGCAGCTCAAGACTAGCGGGGCGCCCCTACGAGCAGTACTTC. Translated, it gives CASSSRLAGRPYEQYF. V is TRBV5-1 and J is TRBJ2-7; 11 nucleotides match TRBD2. V lost 3 bases, J lost 2 bases, and 7 bases stayed unmatched. Per the germline V gene, CDR1 is SGHRS and CDR2 is YFSETQ. The CDR3 sequence is 16 residues long.